This TCR beta chain was recovered during a study of T cell repertoires in ileal Crohn's disease. The wider study: Patients had a median roughly 7.9-year disease duration, and under 45% were active smokers.

Lamina propria lymphocytes from surgical specimens were isolated on a density gradient before sorting. Repertoires were generated with immunoSEQ multiplex PCR, while TCRdb's copy carries only in-frame clones and drops some. Here the sample spans around 3,700 clones, around 80% being singletons. Input material: CD4+ T cells sorted from the ileum. The clonotype originates from an adult with Crohn's disease.

The CDR3 DNA is TGCGCCAGCAGTGAACGGGGTATGAACACTGAAGCTTTCTTT. It specifies CASSERGMNTEAFF. The genes are TRBV10-1 and TRBJ1-1; no reliable D call. V lost 3 bases, J lost 0 bases, and 8 bases lay in between. Germline CDR1 reads WNHNN; CDR2 reads SYGVQD (reference sequence). This CDR3 comprises 14 residues.